The 20 T cell receptor beta chains listed next were all sequenced from one sample in a study of neurological immune-mediated disorders. Time point given: longitudinal time-point 1 (baseline). MiXCR was run by TCRdb on the 5' RACE reads, yielding one entry per CDR3 protein. In the table there are about 71,000 distinct CDR3 sequences, about an eighth of which are singletons. Sequenced: PBMCs. These receptors all come from a female donor with HTLV-1-associated myelopathy (HAM/TSP).

The chain uses TRBV7-2 and TRBJ2-1; 9 positions agree with TRBD2. CDR3 length: 15 amino acids. Germline V CDR1 and CDR2: SGHTA, FQGNSA. The ends lost 5 bases at V and 6 bases at J; junction bases unmatched: 8. CDR3 sequence (DNA): TGTGCCAGCAGCGTCAGCGGGGGGCCTTTCAATGAGCAGTTCTTC. As protein: CASSVSGGPFNEQFF.

This clonotype has ten or more counts. The junction departs from the called germline gene at one end, perhaps through a read error. The chain couples TRBV9 to TRBJ1-1; no firm D call. Germline values: CDR1 SGDLS, CDR2 YYNGEE. The CDR3 is made up of 12 amino acids. CDR3 amino acids: CASSEPQDGQVF. The CDR3 nucleotides are TGTGCCAGCAGCGAGCCCCAGGACGGGCAAGTCTTT.

There are a few counts of this clonotype. The chain couples TRBV9 to TRBJ2-1; 7 bases fit TRBD2. Germline V gene lookup returns CDR1 SGDLS and CDR2 YYNGEE. The CDR3 is 15 amino acids. After removal of 3 bases from V and 3 bases from J, the junction contained 6 bases not matched to a gene. The CDR3: CASSGATSSYNEQFF. In DNA, the CDR3 is TGTGCCAGCAGCGGGGCGACTAGCAGCTACAATGAGCAGTTCTTC.

The chain employs TRBV29-1 and TRBJ1-2; no reliable D call. Germline CDR1 is SQVTM and CDR2 is ANQGSEA. This CDR3 region has 14 residues. Trimming shortened V by 0 bases and J by 3 bases, and 11 bases separated the two germline ends. CDR3 sequence: CSVEEGRGHYGYTF. DNA of the CDR3: TGCAGCGTTGAAGAAGGGCGGGGTCACTATGGCTACACCTTC.

This clonotype was detected many times. This chain uses TRBV10-1 with TRBJ2-5, with 8 bases that match TRBD2. J lost 5 bases, V lost 0 bases, and 5 bases had no gene match. The CDR3 is 15 amino acids. Germline V CDR1 and CDR2: WNHNN, SYGVQD (reference sequence). In DNA form, the CDR3 reads TGCGCCAGCAGTGAGTCTCCGGGACTAGAGGAGACCCAGTACTTC. As protein: CASSESPGLEETQYF.

This clonotype was found many times. The J gene is TRBJ2-1, the V gene TRBV3-1; no clear D. The CDR3 covers 12 residues. V lost 1 base and J lost 5, with 3 bases in between. Germline values: CDR1 LGHDT, CDR2 YNNKEL (reference sequence). The CDR3 region has the DNA TGTGCCAGCAGCCAAGTAGACAATGAGCAGTTCTTC. It encodes CASSQVDNEQFF.

This clonotype was detected many times. The gene calls are TRBV6-1 and TRBJ2-7; unclear D gene. The CDR3 runs 14 residues. Trimming took off 4 bases at V and 1 base at J, with 11 bases between the two ends. CDR1 is MNHNS, CDR2 SASEGT, per germline. The CDR3 loop reads CASSAIGVSYEQYF. The CDR3 DNA sequence: TGTGCCAGCAGTGCTATAGGAGTATCCTACGAGCAGTACTTC.

This clonotype was observed many times. The genes are TRBV20-1 and TRBJ2-1; D uncertain. V lost 6 bases and J lost 4, with 4 bases in between. CDR1 and CDR2 (germline): DFQATT, SNEGSKA (reference sequence). The length of the CDR3 is 10 residues. The CDR3 DNA sequence: TGCAGTGCCGTTTACAATGAGCAGTTCTTC. Its translation: CSAVYNEQFF.

This clonotype was seen a few times. Being one base from a much bigger clone, this may be a read error. The CDR3 ends on some other residue instead of the conserved phenylalanine or tryptophan, so this is likely a read error. The chain employs TRBV10-3 and TRBJ2-3, with TRBD1 matching 10 bases. CDR1 is ENHRY, CDR2 SYGVKD, per germline. Germline trimming cut 6 bases from V and 1 base from J; bases unmatched to any gene: 1. The CDR3 loop spans 14 amino acids. DNA of the CDR3: TGTGCCATCAGCGGGACAGGGGGCACAGATACGCAGTATCTT. This codes for CAISGTGGTDTQYL.

This clonotype was observed at least ten times. The V gene is TRBV20-1, the J gene TRBJ1-3; 10 bases fit TRBD1. This CDR3 is 13 amino acids long. The germline CDR1 and CDR2 sequences are DFQATT and SNEGSKA (reference sequence). V dropped 6 bases and J dropped 6; count of bases not matched to a gene: 5. CDR3 nucleotide sequence: TGCAGTGCACTTCGACAGGGGGCAAACACCATATATTTT. It specifies CSALRQGANTIYF.

In its sample, this clonotype was seen many times. The chain has TRBV2 and TRBJ1-6; a possible D gene is TRBD1 (5 bases). CDR1 is SNHLY and CDR2 is FYNNEI in the germline V gene. Between the trimmed V and J ends, which lost 6 bases and 14 bases, there was a span of 11 bases. CDR3 length: 11 amino acids. CDR3 DNA sequence: TGTGCCAGCAGGCGGGACTTCGCCCTCCACTTT. Translation: CASRRDFALHF.

J is TRBJ1-2 and V is TRBV28, with TRBD1 as a possible D gene (5 bases). Trimming pared 3 bases from V and 7 bases from J, leaving 12 bases between. This CDR3 spans 13 amino acids. Germline V gives CDR1 MDHEN, CDR2 SYDVKM. CDR3 DNA: TGTGCCAGCAGTTTGGGCAGGGTGGGTGGCTACACCTTC. Translated: CASSLGRVGGYTF.

This clonotype occurred many times. The genes are TRBV25-1 and TRBJ2-1; 7 nucleotides agree with TRBD2. With V trimmed by 1 base and J by 2 bases, 8 bases remained unmatched. In germline, CDR1 is MGHDK, CDR2 SYGVNS. This CDR3 spans 17 amino acids. The CDR3 sequence: CASSESYGGGAYNEQFF. As DNA, the CDR3 is TGTGCCAGCAGTGAATCCTATGGGGGGGGAGCCTACAATGAGCAGTTCTTC.

This clonotype was detected ten times or more. CDR3 coding DNA: TGCAGTGCCAGCGAATGGGAGGGCTACACCTTC. Its protein is CSASEWEGYTF. The V call is TRBV20-1, the J call TRBJ1-2; no clear D. The germline V gene has CDR1 DFQATT and CDR2 SNEGSKA (reference sequence). Trimming shortened V by 6 bases and J by 8 bases, and 13 bases separated the two germline ends. The CDR3 loop spans 11 amino acids.

This clonotype was seen more than once but under ten times. V gene TRBV11-2 combines with J gene TRBJ2-5; D is uncertain. CDR3 length equals 13 residues. The ends were cut back, 1 base at V and 5 bases at J, with 8 bases in the middle. The germline gives CDR1 SGHAT, CDR2 FQNNGV. The CDR3 DNA reads TGTGCCAGCAGCTTAGGAGTGTTGGAGACCCAGTACTTC. Protein product: CASSLGVLETQYF.

This clonotype was counted many times. The chain combines TRBV6-5 with TRBJ1-2, with D perhaps TRBD1 (5 bases). Per germline, CDR1 MNHEY and CDR2 SVGAGI. The V end was cut by 4 bases, the J end by 5 bases, with 11 bases between. The CDR3 has 13 amino acids. The CDR3 DNA follows: TGTGCCAGCAGTTTAACAGGAGGTTATGGCTACACCTTC. Its translation: CASSLTGGYGYTF.

J is TRBJ2-2 and V is TRBV7-2; D not resolved. This CDR3 spans 16 amino acids. Trimming left V 2 bases short and J 2 bases short, with 12 bases between. CDR1 and CDR2 from the germline V gene are SGHTA and FQGNSA. The CDR3 is CASSLSSLFNTGELFF. In DNA, the CDR3 is TGTGCCAGCAGCTTATCATCACTTTTCAACACCGGGGAGCTGTTTTTT.

This chain links TRBV30 with TRBJ2-3, with D tentatively TRBD1 (5 bases). Germline V gene lookup returns CDR1 GTSNPN and CDR2 SVGIG (reference sequence). This CDR3 spans 13 amino acids. V shed 0 bases and J shed 4 bases, with 8 bases lying between them. CDR3 nucleotide sequence: TGTGCCTGGAGTGTCGTAGGGGCAGATACGCAGTATTTT. Translated, it gives CAWSVVGADTQYF.

The rearrangement uses TRBV18 and TRBJ2-2; D may be TRBD1 (5 bases). This CDR3 region has 16 residues. Germline V lookup: CDR1 KGHSH, CDR2 LQKENI. V lost 1 base and J 1 base, leaving 10 bases between the germline ends. In nucleotides, the CDR3 is TGTGCCAGCTCACCACGACAGCATTTGAACACCGGGGAGCTGTTTTTT. Encoded protein: CASSPRQHLNTGELFF.

This clonotype has at least ten counts. V gene TRBV20-1 combines with J gene TRBJ2-3; 7 nucleotides align to TRBD1. Germline CDR1 is DFQATT and CDR2 is SNEGSKA (reference sequence). This CDR3 is built from 11 residues. The junction had 8 bases not matched to a gene; V was cut back by 6 bases and J by 11 bases. This CDR3 is CSATGTERQYF. CDR3 DNA sequence: TGCAGTGCCACGGGGACAGAAAGGCAGTATTTT.